Below, 22 T cell receptor beta chains from the same sample are listed, as sequenced in a study of T cells expressing NK-cell markers. For each CDR3 protein, TCRdb gives one entry from its re-call of the 5' RACE reads, without DNA. This sample carries about 160,000 distinct CDR3 sequences, with roughly 20% going to the ten biggest clones. Source material: blood T cells: a sorted CD56 or NKG2C T cell subset, CD4+ or CD8+ T cells, or bulk PBMC T cells (not recorded which). The receptors derive from a woman between 18 and 69 years old in good health.

V is TRBV20-1 and J is TRBJ1-1; checking the TCRdb D call of TRBD1 is not possible without DNA. Germline V lookup: CDR1 DFQATT, CDR2 SNEGSKA (reference sequence). This CDR3 has 16 amino acids. CDR3 sequence: CSARGWDILRDTEAFF.

The rearrangement uses TRBV29-1 and TRBJ2-1; TCRdb proposes TRBD1, but this gene call is untestable without DNA. Germline V gives CDR1 SQVTM, CDR2 ANQGSEA. This CDR3 has 15 amino acids. The CDR3 is CSVAPYPSGNDRQFF.

The chain carries TRBV10-3 and TRBJ2-7; as DNA is missing, the TRBD2 call by TCRdb cannot be tested. The V gene's germline CDR1 is ENHRY and CDR2 SYGVKD. The CDR3 sequence is 14 residues long. CDR3 sequence: CAISEGLAGAKQYF.

This chain links TRBV7-3 with TRBJ2-5; TCRdb selects TRBD1, and the lack of DNA leaves this call unchecked. The CDR3 is 15 residues long. CDR1 is SGHTA and CDR2 is FQGTGA in the germline V gene. The chain's CDR3 is CASSLRQAFQETQYF.

This chain uses TRBV7-8 with TRBJ2-2. Germline V gene data show CDR1 as SGHVS and CDR2 as FQNEAQ. The CDR3 runs 14 residues. CDR3 loop: CASSLAVYTGELFF.

The rearrangement joins TRBV12-3 or TRBV12-4 to TRBJ1-1. This CDR3 has 15 residues. The CDR3 reads CASSPMGSWTTEAFF.

This chain connects TRBV2 to TRBJ2-1; TCRdb lists TRBD2, though no DNA is available to test this call. CDR1 is SNHLY, CDR2 FYNNEI, per germline. This CDR3 has 15 amino acids. The CDR3 spells CASSGGRAFGNEQFF.

The chain is built from TRBV6-1 and TRBJ2-5. The CDR3 consists of 15 residues. Germline values: CDR1 MNHNS, CDR2 SASEGT. CDR3 region: CASSEAHGSQETQYF.

The V and J genes are TRBV12-3 or TRBV12-4 and TRBJ2-7. The length of the CDR3 is 13 residues. The chain's CDR3 is CASSTGGYYEQYF.

V and J are TRBV7-3 and TRBJ2-1; absent DNA, TCRdb's TRBD1 call cannot be checked. The CDR3 length is 13 residues. Looked up from germline, CDR1 is SGHTA and CDR2 is FQGTGA. CDR3 protein: CASSSTGGNKQFF.

The rearrangement joins TRBV20-1 to TRBJ2-2; no DNA is available, so the TRBD1 call from TCRdb remains unchecked. The CDR3 contains 14 residues. Germline V gene lookup returns CDR1 DFQATT and CDR2 SNEGSKA (reference sequence). CDR3 loop: CSAREGTPTGELFF.

The V and J genes are TRBV6-1 and TRBJ1-1; TCRdb's assignment of TRBD1 cannot be checked, as there is no DNA. This CDR3 has 14 amino acids. CDR1 and CDR2 (germline): MNHNS, SASEGT. CDR3 sequence reads: CASSEGQLNTEAFF.

The J gene is TRBJ2-3, the V gene TRBV11-2. The CDR3 length is 16 residues. Germline assignment: CDR1 SGHAT and CDR2 FQNNGV. CDR3 sequence: CASSLVPTTGTDTQYF.

This CDR3 reads CASSLGGTQREGLETQYF. The J gene is TRBJ2-5, the V gene TRBV4-2; checking the TCRdb D call of TRBD2 is not possible without DNA. Germline V gene sequence: CDR1 LGHNA, CDR2 YNFKEQ. This CDR3 region has 18 residues.

The rearrangement joins TRBV7-8 to TRBJ1-1; TCRdb outputs TRBD1, but without DNA this stays unchecked. Germline V CDR1 and CDR2: SGHVS, FQNEAQ. This CDR3 has 13 residues. This chain's CDR3 is CASIPGGITEAFF.

The chain joins TRBV18 to TRBJ2-1; TCRdb names TRBD2, which stays unverified in the absence of DNA. Germline values: CDR1 KGHSH, CDR2 LQKENI. This CDR3 comprises 16 residues. The CDR3 protein is CASSPQTSGKQSAQFF.

The V call is TRBV5-5, the J call TRBJ2-7; the D call from TCRdb, TRBD2, cannot be confirmed without DNA. Looked up from germline, CDR1 is SGHKS and CDR2 is YYEKEE (reference sequence). The CDR3 sequence is 16 residues long. The CDR3 sequence: CASSSSGTLANYEQYF.

The CDR3 loop is CASSAQGIDTQYF. The chain is built from TRBV5-1 and TRBJ2-3; TCRdb's D call of TRBD1 is untestable without DNA. The germline V gene has CDR1 SGHRS and CDR2 YFSETQ. CDR3 length: 13 residues.

V is TRBV5-1 and J is TRBJ2-3; lacking DNA, the TRBD2 call made by TCRdb goes unchecked. Germline assignment: CDR1 SGHRS and CDR2 YFSETQ. This CDR3 comprises 17 residues. The CDR3 region is CASSTGTSGPSTDTQYF.

The rearrangement joins TRBV5-1 to TRBJ2-5; absent DNA, TCRdb's TRBD1 call cannot be checked. The CDR3 totals 14 residues. Germline V gives CDR1 SGHRS, CDR2 YFSETQ. The CDR3 loop reads CASSLGTAIETQYF.

This chain uses TRBV6-1 with TRBJ1-1; lacking DNA, the TRBD1 call made by TCRdb goes unchecked. The CDR3 contains 19 residues. In germline, CDR1 is MNHNS, CDR2 SASEGT. The CDR3 sequence is CASSRTTGTGAGRDTEAFF.

The V gene is TRBV5-1, the J gene TRBJ1-1; lacking DNA, the TRBD1 call made by TCRdb goes unchecked. Looked up from germline, CDR1 is SGHRS and CDR2 is YFSETQ. There are 13 residues in the CDR3. CDR3 region: CASSRQGATEAFF.